This T cell receptor beta chain was sequenced in a study of brain metastases from non-small cell lung cancer. Regarding the study as a whole: Metastases had sparse T cells but largely shared repertoires with primaries. Fewer infiltrating T cells were found in brain metastases than primaries. Compared with their matched primary tumors, around 68% of brain metastases showed expanded T-cell clones.

Germline V gene lookup returns CDR1 SNHLY and CDR2 FYNNEI. This CDR3 is 14 amino acids long. V lost 3 bases and J lost 2, with 11 bases in between. A note on this clone: Its antigen is unknown.

Sequencing was performed with immunoSEQ multiplex PCR; in TCRdb, only in-frame clones are kept and a portion is missing. The sample comprises several thousand clones, 70% to 90% of which are singletons, and 4.1% rests with the top ten. Sequences were obtained from primary lung tumor tissue. The clonotype comes from a donor older than 35 with non-small cell lung cancer. The gene calls are TRBV2 and TRBJ2-7, with D hard to call. CDR3 DNA: TGTGCCAGCAGTGACAGATCACCTCCCTACGAGCAGTACTTC. As protein: CASSDRSPPYEQYF. The full variable domain, its missing parts supplied by reference TRBV2 and TRBJ2-7, is EPEVTQTPSHQVTQMGQEVILRCVPISNHLYFYWYRQILGQKVEFLVSFYNNEISEKSEIFDDQFSVERPDGSNFTLKIRSTKLEDSAMYFCASSDRSPPYEQYFGPGTRLTVT.